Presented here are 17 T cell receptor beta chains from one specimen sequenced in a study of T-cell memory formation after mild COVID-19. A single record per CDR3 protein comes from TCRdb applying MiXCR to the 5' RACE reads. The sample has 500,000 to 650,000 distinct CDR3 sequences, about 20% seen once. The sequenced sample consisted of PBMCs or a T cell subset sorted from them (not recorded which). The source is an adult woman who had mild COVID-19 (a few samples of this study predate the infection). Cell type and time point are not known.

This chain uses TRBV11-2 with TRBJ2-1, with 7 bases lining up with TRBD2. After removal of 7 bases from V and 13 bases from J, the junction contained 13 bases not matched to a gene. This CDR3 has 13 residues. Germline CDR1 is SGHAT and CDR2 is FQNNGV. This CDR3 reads CASTSGTTGVQFF. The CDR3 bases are TGTGCCAGCACCTCCGGGACTACGGGAGTACAGTTCTTC. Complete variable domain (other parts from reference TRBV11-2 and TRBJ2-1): EAGVAQSPRYKIIEKRQSVAFWCNPISGHATLYWYQQILGQGPKLLIQFQNNGVVDDSQLPKDRFSAERLKGVDSTLKIQPAKLEDSAVYLCASTSGTTGVQFFGPGTRLTVL.

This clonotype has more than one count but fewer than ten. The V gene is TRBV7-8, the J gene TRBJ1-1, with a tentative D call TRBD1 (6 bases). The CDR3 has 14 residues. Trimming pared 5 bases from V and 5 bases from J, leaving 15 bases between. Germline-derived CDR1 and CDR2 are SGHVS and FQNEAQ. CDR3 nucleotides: TGTGCCAGCAGCCAGGACAGTCTGAGGACTGAAGCTTTCTTT. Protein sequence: CASSQDSLRTEAFF.

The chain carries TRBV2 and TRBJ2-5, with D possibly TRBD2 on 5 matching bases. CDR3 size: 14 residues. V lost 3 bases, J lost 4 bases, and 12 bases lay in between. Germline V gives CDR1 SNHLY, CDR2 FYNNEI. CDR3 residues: CASSDNRGRETQYF. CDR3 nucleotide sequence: TGTGCCAGCAGTGATAATCGGGGAAGAGAGACCCAGTACTTC.

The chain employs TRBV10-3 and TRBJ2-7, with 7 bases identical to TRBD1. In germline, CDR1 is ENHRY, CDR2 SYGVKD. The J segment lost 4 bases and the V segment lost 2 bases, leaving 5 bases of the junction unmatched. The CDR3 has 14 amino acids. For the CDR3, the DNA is TGTGCCATCAGTGAGATGACAGGGTTATACGAGCAGTACTTC. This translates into CAISEMTGLYEQYF.

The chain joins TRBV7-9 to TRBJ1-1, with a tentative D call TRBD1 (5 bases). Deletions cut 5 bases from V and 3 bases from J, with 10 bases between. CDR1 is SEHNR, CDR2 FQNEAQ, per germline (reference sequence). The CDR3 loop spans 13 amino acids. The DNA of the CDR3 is TGTGCCAGCAGCGCCACAGGTTACACTGAAGCTTTCTTT. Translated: CASSATGYTEAFF.

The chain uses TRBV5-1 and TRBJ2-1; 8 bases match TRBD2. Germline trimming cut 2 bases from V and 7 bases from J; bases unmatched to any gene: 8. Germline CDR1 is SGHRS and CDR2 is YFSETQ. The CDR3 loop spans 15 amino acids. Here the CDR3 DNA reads TGCGCCAGCAGCTTTGCGGGGGGAGTGGGAAATGAGCAGTTCTTC. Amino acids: CASSFAGGVGNEQFF.

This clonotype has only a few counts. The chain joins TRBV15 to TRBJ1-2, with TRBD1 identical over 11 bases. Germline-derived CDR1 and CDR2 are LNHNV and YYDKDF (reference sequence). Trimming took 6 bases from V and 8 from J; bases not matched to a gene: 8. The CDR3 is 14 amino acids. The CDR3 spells CATRRTGGREGYTF. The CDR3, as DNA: TGTGCCACCAGGCGGACAGGGGGCAGGGAAGGCTACACCTTC.

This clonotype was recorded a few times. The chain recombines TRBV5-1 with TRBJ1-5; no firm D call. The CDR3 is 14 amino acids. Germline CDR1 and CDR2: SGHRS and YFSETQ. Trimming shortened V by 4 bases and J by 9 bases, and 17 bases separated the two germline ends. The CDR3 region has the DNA TGCGCCAGCAGCAGAGACGGGGATATAGGGCCCCAGCATTTT. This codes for CASSRDGDIGPQHF.

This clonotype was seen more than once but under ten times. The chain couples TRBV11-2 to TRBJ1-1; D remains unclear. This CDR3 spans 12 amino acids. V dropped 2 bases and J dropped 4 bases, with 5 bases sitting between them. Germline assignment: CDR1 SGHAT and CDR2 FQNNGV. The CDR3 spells CASSLYVTEAFF. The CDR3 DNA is TGTGCCAGCAGCTTATACGTCACTGAAGCTTTCTTT.

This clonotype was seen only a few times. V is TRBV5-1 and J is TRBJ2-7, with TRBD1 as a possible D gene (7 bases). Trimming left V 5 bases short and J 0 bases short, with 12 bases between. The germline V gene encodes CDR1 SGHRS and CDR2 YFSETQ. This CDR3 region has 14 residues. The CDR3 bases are TGCGCCAGCAGGCGGGACAGAACCTCCTACGAGCAGTACTTC. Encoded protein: CASRRDRTSYEQYF.

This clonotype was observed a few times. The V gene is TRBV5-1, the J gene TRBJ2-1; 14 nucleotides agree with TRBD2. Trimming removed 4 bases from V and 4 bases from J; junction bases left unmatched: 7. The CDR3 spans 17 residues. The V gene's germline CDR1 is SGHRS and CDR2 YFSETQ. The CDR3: CASSRGGLAGGYNEQFF. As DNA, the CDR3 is TGCGCCAGCAGCCGCGGAGGACTAGCGGGGGGATACAATGAGCAGTTCTTC.

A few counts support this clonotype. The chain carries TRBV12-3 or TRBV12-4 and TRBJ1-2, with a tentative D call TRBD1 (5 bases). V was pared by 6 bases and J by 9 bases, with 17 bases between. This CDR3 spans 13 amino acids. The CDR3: CASSRWGLSSYTF. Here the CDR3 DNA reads TGTGCCAGCAGCCGCTGGGGACTTTCGAGCTACACCTTC.

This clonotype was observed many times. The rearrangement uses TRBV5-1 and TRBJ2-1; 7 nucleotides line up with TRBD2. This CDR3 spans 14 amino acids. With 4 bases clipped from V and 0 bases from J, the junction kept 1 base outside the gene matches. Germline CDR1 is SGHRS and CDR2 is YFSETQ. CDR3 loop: CASSGGSSYNEQFF. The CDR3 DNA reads TGCGCCAGCAGCGGCGGGAGCTCCTACAATGAGCAGTTCTTC.

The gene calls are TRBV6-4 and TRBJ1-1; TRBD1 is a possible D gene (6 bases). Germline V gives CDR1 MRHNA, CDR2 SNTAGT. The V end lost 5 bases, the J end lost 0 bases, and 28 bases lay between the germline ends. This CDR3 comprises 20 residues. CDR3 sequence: CASSSEIRGEEGFMNTEAFF. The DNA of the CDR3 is TGTGCCAGCAGTTCCGAGATCAGGGGAGAAGAGGGTTTCATGAACACTGAAGCTTTCTTT.

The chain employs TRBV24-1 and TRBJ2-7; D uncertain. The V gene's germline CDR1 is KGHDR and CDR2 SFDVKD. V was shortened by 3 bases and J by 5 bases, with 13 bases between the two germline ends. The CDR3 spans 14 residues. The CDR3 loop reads CATSDTGWSDEQYF. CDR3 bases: TGTGCCACCAGTGATACTGGGTGGAGTGACGAGCAGTACTTC.

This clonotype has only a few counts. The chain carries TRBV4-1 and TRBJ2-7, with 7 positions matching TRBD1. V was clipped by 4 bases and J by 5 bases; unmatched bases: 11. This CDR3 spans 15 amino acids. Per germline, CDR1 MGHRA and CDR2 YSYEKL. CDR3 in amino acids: CASSRQSTGRDEQYF. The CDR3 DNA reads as TGCGCCAGCAGCCGCCAGTCGACAGGGAGAGACGAGCAGTACTTC.

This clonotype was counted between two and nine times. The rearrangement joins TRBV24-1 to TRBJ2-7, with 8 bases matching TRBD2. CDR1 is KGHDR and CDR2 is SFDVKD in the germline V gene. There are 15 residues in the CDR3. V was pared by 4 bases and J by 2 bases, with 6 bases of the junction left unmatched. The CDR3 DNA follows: TGTGCCACCAGTGAAGGCAGCGGGAGAGCCTACGAGCAGTACTTC. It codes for CATSEGSGRAYEQYF.